Shown below are 15 T cell receptor beta chains from a single sample sequenced in a study of blood T cell dynamics during melanoma immunotherapy. Only in-frame clones appear in the TCRdb table, and some are missing; sequencing was by immunoSEQ multiplex PCR. The sample has roughly 780 clones, less than 75% seen once; the top ten hold roughly 27%. The time point: week 3, after first cycle of checkpoint inhibitor. The specimen comprised central memory CD8+ T cells from blood, sampled from a patient treated with checkpoint blockade. Source of these receptors: a human donor with melanoma.

The gene calls are TRBV5-5 and TRBJ2-1; 9 nucleotides match TRBD1. The germline V gene encodes CDR1 SGHKS and CDR2 YYEKEE (reference sequence). The CDR3 consists of 14 residues. V lost 4 bases and J lost 9; bases outside the gene matches: 8. CDR3 residues: CASSPGQGWSEQFF. CDR3 sequence (DNA): TGTGCCAGCAGCCCGGGACAGGGATGGAGTGAGCAGTTCTTC.

There are a few counts of this clone. The chain links TRBV4-2 to TRBJ2-5; the match to TRBD2 covers 14 bases. V lost 4 bases and J lost 3; bases outside the gene matches: 1. The CDR3 totals 15 residues. Looked up from germline, CDR1 is LGHNA and CDR2 is YNFKEQ. CDR3 coding DNA: TGTGCCAGCAGCCCGGGACTAGCGGGGGAAGAGACCCAGTACTTC. It is translated as CASSPGLAGEETQYF.

J is TRBJ1-6 and V is TRBV30; 7 bases agree with TRBD1. CDR1 and CDR2 from the germline V gene are GTSNPN and SVGIG (reference sequence). This CDR3 has 15 residues. The V segment lost 2 bases and the J segment 5 bases; nucleotides outside the gene matches: 6. The CDR3 loop is CAWSLPGTDNSPLHF. The DNA of the CDR3 is TGTGCCTGGAGTCTTCCCGGGACAGATAATTCACCCCTCCACTTT.

The DNA of the CDR3 is TGCGCCAGCAGCCAAGAGCGAGAGGGCCCCTTGCGGGGCTACACCTTC. Translation: CASSQEREGPLRGYTF. V is TRBV4-3 and J is TRBJ1-2; D remains ambiguous. V was shortened by 0 bases and J by 8 bases, with 19 bases between the two germline ends. This CDR3 spans 16 amino acids. CDR1 is LGHNA and CDR2 is YSLEER in the germline V gene.

A remark on this clone: The CDR3 carries no conserved terminal phenylalanine or tryptophan, so it likely arises from a read error. No DNA is shown, since the ends of the CDR3 on it are uncertain; the CDR3 is the one TCRdb lists. The chain employs TRBV21-1 and TRBJ1-1; no DNA check was done on the table's D call, TRBD1. TRBV21-1 is designated a pseudogene. The CDR3 is 16 amino acids in total, end residues counted. CDR3 sequence reads: CASNGPGTGADTEAFS.

The CDR3 nucleotides are TGTGCCAGCAGCAAGGGCTGGGAGACCCAGTACTTC. Translated: CASSKGWETQYF. The gene calls are TRBV11-2 and TRBJ2-5; D is unclear. Germline V gene sequence: CDR1 SGHAT, CDR2 FQNNGV. V was pared by 5 bases and J by 5 bases, with 9 bases between. The CDR3 is made up of 12 amino acids.

This rearrangement joins TRBV27 to TRBJ2-6; no clear D gene. The V gene lost 4 bases and the J gene lost 0 bases, with 10 bases spanning the gap. Germline CDR1 MNHEY, CDR2 SMNVEV (reference sequence). This CDR3 comprises 16 residues. The CDR3 is CASSWSIYSGANVLTF. In nucleotides, the CDR3 is TGTGCCAGCAGTTGGTCGATTTACTCTGGGGCCAACGTCCTGACTTTC.

This rearrangement joins TRBV7-9 to TRBJ2-1, with D unresolved. This CDR3 has 12 residues. The germline CDR1 and CDR2 sequences are SEHNR and FQNEAQ (reference sequence). Trimming took 1 base from V and 9 from J, leaving 7 bases between them. The CDR3 DNA reads as TGTGCCAGCAGCTTAGGTAACGGTGAGCAGTTCTTC. This gives the protein CASSLGNGEQFF. Based on the CDR3 plus reference TRBV7-9 and TRBJ2-1, the full variable domain is DTGVSQNPRHKITKRGQNVTFRCDPISEHNRLYWYRQTLGQGPEFLTYFQNEAQLEKSRLLSDRFSAERPKGSFSTLEIQRTEQGDSAMYLCASSLGNGEQFFGPGTRLTVL.

Worth noting for this clone: The limits of the CDR3 on the DNA are not certain, so only TCRdb's listed CDR3 is given. The gene calls are TRBV6-4 and TRBJ1-2. The CDR3 numbers 15 amino acids, ends counted. Germline CDR1 and CDR2: MRHNA and SNTAGT. CDR3 sequence reads: CASSTSGEANYGYTF.

This clone was counted a few times. The chain is built from TRBV4-1 and TRBJ1-3, with no clear D. The CDR3 has 16 amino acids. The V gene's germline CDR1 is MGHRA and CDR2 YSYEKL. V was cut by 0 bases and J by 0 bases, with 9 bases left in between. The CDR3 bases are TGCGCCAGCAGCCAAGATGAACAGCTCTCTGGAAACACCATATATTTT. Amino acids: CASSQDEQLSGNTIYF.

This chain joins TRBV6-4 and TRBJ1-2; D is ambiguous. CDR3 length equals 14 residues. CDR1 is MRHNA and CDR2 is SNTAGT in the germline V gene. The ends were cut back, 5 bases at V and 2 bases at J, with 12 bases in the middle. The CDR3 is CASSYRGQNYGYTF. CDR3 DNA: TGTGCCAGCAGTTATCGAGGGCAGAACTATGGCTACACCTTC.

The chain is built from TRBV30 and TRBJ1-6; D gene unclear. CDR3 length: 15 residues. V gave up 3 bases and J gave up 13 bases, with 22 bases separating them. CDR1 is GTSNPN, CDR2 SVGIG, per germline (reference sequence). CDR3 loop: CAWRVGASEIHPLHF. CDR3 nucleotides: TGTGCCTGGAGGGTGGGAGCCAGCGAAATTCACCCCCTCCACTTT.

This clone occurred a few times. The chain joins TRBV4-2 to TRBJ2-1; D possibly corresponds to TRBD2 (6 bases). This CDR3 is built from 16 residues. CDR1 is LGHNA, CDR2 YNFKEQ, per germline. V was cut by 0 bases and J by 1 base, with 10 bases left in between. For the CDR3, the DNA is TGTGCCAGCAGCCAAGATGGCGGGGAGTCCTACAATGAGCAGTTCTTC. This sequence encodes CASSQDGGESYNEQFF.

V is TRBV10-2 and J is TRBJ2-5, with no clear D. The DNA end is more similar to TRBJ2-7, so the J call may be wrong. Germline CDR1 WSHSY, CDR2 SAAADI. The CDR3 covers 17 residues. The CDR3: CASSVSWGTDHSYEQYF. The CDR3 coding sequence is TGCGCCAGCAGTGTCTCCTGGGGAACGGACCACTCCTACGAGCAGTACTTC.

This clone counts as large. V usage is TRBV30 and J usage is TRBJ2-5; 8 bases fit TRBD1. This CDR3 is 11 amino acids long. Germline lookup yields CDR1 GTSNPN and CDR2 SVGIG (reference sequence). CDR3 DNA: TGTGCTTACTACAGGGGGGAGACCCAGTACTTC. It codes for CAYYRGETQYF. Supplemented by reference TRBV30 and TRBJ2-5, the full variable domain reads SQTIHQWPATLVQPVGSPLSLECTVEGTSNPNLYWYRQAAGRGLQLLFYSVGIGQISSEVPQNLSASRPQDRQFILSSKKLLLSDSGFYLCAYYRGETQYFGPGTRLLVL.